Below, one T cell receptor beta chain is given with its context. The data derive from a study of tumor and adjacent non-tumor tissue in lung cancer. On the study more broadly: Each sample yielded approximately 4 million productive TCRbeta reads on average.

RNA was extracted from bulk tissue without any cell sorting. The normal lung tissue was taken more than 3 cm from the tumor edge. TCRbeta libraries were built with three rounds of nested PCR, modified from ARM-PCR. From the multiplex PCR reads, TCRdb called clonotypes with MiXCR, one entry per CDR3 protein. The sample records 90,000 to 100,000 distinct CDR3 sequences, roughly 78% being singletons. The CDR3 runs 13 residues. Germline V gene data show CDR1 as SQVTM and CDR2 as ANQGSEA. Trimming left V 3 bases short and J 4 bases short, with 11 bases between. The chain recombines TRBV29-1 with TRBJ2-3, with D perhaps TRBD1 (5 bases). This TCR was recovered from a man aged 60 to 75 with small cell lung cancer. The source material was distant non-tumor lung tissue. Written as DNA, the CDR3 is TGCAGCGTTGAGGCCTCGACAGCAGATACGCAGTATTTT. It encodes CSVEASTADTQYF.